These T cell receptor beta chains were read from a single sample in a study of blood T cells in healthy people across ages. TCRdb reprocessed the 5' RACE reads with MiXCR, giving one entry per CDR3 protein. The repertoire includes under 1,100,000 distinct CDR3 sequences, 25% of them detected once, and approximately 0.79% sits in the top ten. These same data were also listed under a study on T cells of mothers and their children.

The sample was blood. These receptors originate from a girl aged 2-10 years in good health. Each CDR3 is given with its conserved first and last residue. Fields, in order: CDR3 DNA, CDR3 protein, clone size, J gene, D gene, V gene. D genes are given only for firm matches. Size is stated for part of the rows, as once, few or many counts, or as a class when the clone is expanded.

CDR3 DNA: TGTGTCAGCAGTCCGGACAGCTATGGCTACACCTTC
CDR3 protein: CVSSPDSYGYTF
clone size: few
J gene: TRBJ1-2
D gene: -
V gene: TRBV6-1

CDR3 DNA: TGTGCCAGCAGCTTAGACGCCTTTACGATAAGCTCCACAGATACGCAGTATTTT
CDR3 protein: CASSLDAFTISSTDTQYF
clone size: few
J gene: TRBJ2-3
D gene: -
V gene: TRBV11-2

CDR3 DNA: TGCAGCGTCGAAGAGGATATAGGGTACAATGAGCAGTTCTTC
CDR3 protein: CSVEEDIGYNEQFF
clone size: few
J gene: TRBJ2-1
D gene: -
V gene: TRBV29-1

CDR3 DNA: TGCAGCGCTGCCGGTCTGACAGGGGGCACCGGGGAGCTGTTTTTT
CDR3 protein: CSAAGLTGGTGELFF
clone size: few
J gene: TRBJ2-2
D gene: TRBD1
V gene: TRBV29-1

CDR3 DNA: TGTGCCAGCAGCCAAGAGATGGGAGGAGCAGAAGCTTTCTTT
CDR3 protein: CASSQEMGGAEAFF
clone size: few
J gene: TRBJ1-1
D gene: -
V gene: TRBV3-1

CDR3 DNA: TGTGCCAGCAGTCACCACGCCGGGACGGCGAATCAGCCCCAGCATTTT
CDR3 protein: CASSHHAGTANQPQHF
clone size: -
J gene: TRBJ1-5
D gene: -
V gene: TRBV6-5

CDR3 DNA: TGTGCCAGCAGCGGCACCGGGAATTTAGAGCAGTACTTC
CDR3 protein: CASSGTGNLEQYF
clone size: -
J gene: TRBJ2-7
D gene: -
V gene: TRBV6-2/TRBV6-3

CDR3 DNA: TGTGCCAGCAGCACTAGCGGGGGATATCCCGATACGCAGTATTTT
CDR3 protein: CASSTSGGYPDTQYF
clone size: -
J gene: TRBJ2-3
D gene: TRBD2
V gene: TRBV7-9

CDR3 DNA: TGCGCCAGCAGCCAAGAGGGTAGCCAAGAGACCCAGTACTTC
CDR3 protein: CASSQEGSQETQYF
clone size: -
J gene: TRBJ2-5
D gene: -
V gene: TRBV4-1

CDR3 DNA: TGTGCCAGCAGTCGGCTCGACAGGGGGAACACTGAAGCTTTCTTT
CDR3 protein: CASSRLDRGNTEAFF
clone size: few
J gene: TRBJ1-1
D gene: TRBD1
V gene: TRBV5-6

CDR3 DNA: TGTGCCAGCAGTGATACCAAGGACAGGGCGCATGGCTACACCTTC
CDR3 protein: CASSDTKDRAHGYTF
clone size: few
J gene: TRBJ1-2
D gene: TRBD1
V gene: TRBV12-3/TRBV12-4

CDR3 DNA: TGTGCCAGCAGCCCAGGTGGGCCTAGCTCCTACGAGCAGTACTTC
CDR3 protein: CASSPGGPSSYEQYF
clone size: -
J gene: TRBJ2-7
D gene: -
V gene: TRBV7-9

CDR3 DNA: TGTGCCAGCAGCGAATTAGCGGGACAAGCTTTCTTT
CDR3 protein: CASSELAGQAFF
clone size: -
J gene: TRBJ1-1
D gene: -
V gene: TRBV7-2

CDR3 DNA: TGTGCCAGCAGCTTGGGGTTAGACCCGCTGGAAGCTTTCTTT
CDR3 protein: CASSLGLDPLEAFF
clone size: few
J gene: TRBJ1-1
D gene: -
V gene: TRBV11-3

CDR3 DNA: TGTGCCAGCAGCACCGGATCTCACGAGCAGTACTTC
CDR3 protein: CASSTGSHEQYF
clone size: -
J gene: TRBJ2-7
D gene: -
V gene: TRBV7-2

CDR3 DNA: TGCAGCGTCCTTCTAGCGGGGGTCTACGAGCAGTACTTC
CDR3 protein: CSVLLAGVYEQYF
clone size: -
J gene: TRBJ2-7
D gene: TRBD2
V gene: TRBV29-1

CDR3 DNA: TGTGCCAGCAGCTGGGGACACTACGAGCAGTACTTC
CDR3 protein: CASSWGHYEQYF
clone size: -
J gene: TRBJ2-7
D gene: -
V gene: TRBV5-6

CDR3 DNA: TGTGCCAGCAGTAGCCCACTAGCGGGGGGTTCCAATGAGCAGTTCTTC
CDR3 protein: CASSSPLAGGSNEQFF
clone size: -
J gene: TRBJ2-1
D gene: TRBD2
V gene: TRBV6-6

CDR3 DNA: TGTGCCAGCAGACTATCGTGGGAGCAGTACTTC
CDR3 protein: CASRLSWEQYF
clone size: few
J gene: TRBJ2-7
D gene: -
V gene: TRBV7-2

CDR3 DNA: TGTGCCAGCGCTAGGGGACTAGCGGGAGGAGGGGAGACCCAGTACTTC
CDR3 protein: CASARGLAGGGETQYF
clone size: few
J gene: TRBJ2-5
D gene: TRBD2
V gene: TRBV12-3/TRBV12-4

CDR3 DNA: TGTGCCAGCAGTGATCCGAGCGGGAGAGGGAACAATGAGCAGTTCTTC
CDR3 protein: CASSDPSGRGNNEQFF
clone size: few
J gene: TRBJ2-1
D gene: TRBD2
V gene: TRBV6-1

CDR3 DNA: TGCAGTGCTAGGGTCGGTTCCGCGTCAGATACGCAGTATTTT
CDR3 protein: CSARVGSASDTQYF
clone size: -
J gene: TRBJ2-3
D gene: -
V gene: TRBV20-1

CDR3 DNA: TGTGCCAGCAGCTTGCCAGGGTTGTATGGCTACACCTTC
CDR3 protein: CASSLPGLYGYTF
clone size: many
J gene: TRBJ1-2
D gene: -
V gene: TRBV7-9

CDR3 DNA: TGCAGCGTTGAAGATGGGCAGGGCCCCTACAATGAGCAGTTCTTC
CDR3 protein: CSVEDGQGPYNEQFF
clone size: few
J gene: TRBJ2-1
D gene: -
V gene: TRBV29-1

CDR3 DNA: TGCAGCGTGGAGGGACAGGGGCTTACCGATACGCAGTATTTT
CDR3 protein: CSVEGQGLTDTQYF
clone size: -
J gene: TRBJ2-3
D gene: TRBD1
V gene: TRBV29-1

CDR3 DNA: TGTGCCAGCTCACCAAGCCTAGCGGAAACCTACGAGCAGTACTTC
CDR3 protein: CASSPSLAETYEQYF
clone size: few
J gene: TRBJ2-7
D gene: TRBD2
V gene: TRBV18

CDR3 DNA: TGTGCCAGCAGCTTAGTTCTAGGAGCCAAAAACATTCAGTACTTC
CDR3 protein: CASSLVLGAKNIQYF
clone size: few
J gene: TRBJ2-4
D gene: -
V gene: TRBV11-2

CDR3 DNA: TGTGCCTTGGGAACAAGCTTAGCCAAAAACATTCAGTACTTC
CDR3 protein: CALGTSLAKNIQYF
clone size: -
J gene: TRBJ2-4
D gene: -
V gene: TRBV28